This T cell receptor beta chain was obtained from a study of T-cell memory formation after mild COVID-19. Study-level background: Most TCR clusters belonged to a single donor.

TCRdb analysed the 5' RACE reads with MiXCR anew, one entry per CDR3 protein. The table shows hundreds of thousands of distinct CDR3 sequences, with 20% to 25% occurring only once. CDR1 SGHRS and CDR2 YFSETQ come from the germline V gene. This CDR3 has 14 residues. Trimming took 3 bases from V and 2 from J; bases not matched to a gene: 3. Note on this clonotype: No antigen is known for it.

Findings of the study overall: SARS-CoV-2 specificity of second-wave clones peaking day 37 was unconfirmed. Clones contracting day 15 to 85 were balanced CD4/CD8; later expanders leaned CD4+.

Sequencing was performed on PBMCs or a T cell subset sorted from them (not recorded which). The chain combines TRBV5-1 with TRBJ2-3, with 7 bases aligning to TRBD2. This sequence was found in an adult woman who had mild COVID-19 (a few samples of this study predate the infection). Cell type and time point are not known. CDR3 amino acids: CASSSTSTTDTQYF. CDR3 DNA sequence: TGCGCCAGCAGCTCGACTAGCACCACAGATACGCAGTATTTT.